The T cell receptor (beta chain) described here comes from a study of shared clonotypes between healthy human individuals. TCRdb's copy holds only in-frame clones and misses some; the assay was immunoSEQ multiplex PCR. The sample carries around 2.1 million clones, about 92% recorded once. Terminally differentiated effector memory CD45RA+ cells were excluded by CCR7 positive selection of CD45RO-negative cells. Germline V CDR1 and CDR2: LNHNV, YYDKDF (reference sequence). The CDR3 sequence is 18 residues long. The V gene lost 5 bases and the J gene lost 0 bases, with 21 bases spanning the gap. This clonotype was obtained from a man younger than 35 in good health. Some clones in this sample may be carry-over from other donors' samples. The source material was naive CD8+ T cells from PBMCs. The J gene is TRBJ2-3, the V gene TRBV15, with D perhaps matching TRBD2 (6 bases). CDR3 sequence: CATSPHRQAGHSTDTQYF. In nucleotides, the CDR3 is TGTGCCACCAGCCCCCACCGGCAAGCGGGTCATAGCACAGATACGCAGTATTTT. Variable domain in full (rest from reference TRBV15 and TRBJ2-3): DAMVIQNPRYQVTQFGKPVTLSCSQTLNHNVMYWYQQKSSQAPKLLFHYYDKDFNNEADTPDNFQSRRPNTSFCFLDIRSPGLGDTAMYLCATSPHRQAGHSTDTQYFGPGTRLTVL.